This T cell receptor beta chain was obtained from a study of OX40 agonist ivuxolimab in advanced cancers. In the study overall: Treatment of patients was with ivuxolimab, an agonistic anti-OX40 (CD134) antibody. Study-wide results and limits: At 0.1 to 3.0 mg/kg and by week 6, clonal expansion occurred in CD4+ and CD8+ blood T cells. In CD8+ T cells, expanded clones were on average more numerous than in CD4+.

The CDR3 extends over 14 amino acids. V dropped 4 bases and J dropped 8; count of bases not matched to a gene: 8. Germline loops: CDR1 MNHNS, CDR2 SASEGT. Of note for this clone: Its antigen remains unknown.

Method: immunoSEQ multiplex PCR; TCRdb's copy keeps in-frame clones and lacks some. The repertoire consists of roughly 70,000 clones, with under 95% occurring once and the leading ten covering roughly 6%. Sequencing was performed on CD4+ or CD8+ T cells sorted from blood, taken in a trial of the OX40 agonist ivuxolimab. V gene TRBV6-1 combines with J gene TRBJ1-2; 9 positions agree with TRBD1. This receptor was identified in an adult with an advanced solid tumor such as melanoma, head and neck, liver or kidney cancer. The CDR3 sequence: CASSAGTGQNGYTF. DNA of the CDR3: TGTGCCAGCAGTGCCGGGACAGGGCAAAACGGCTACACCTTC.